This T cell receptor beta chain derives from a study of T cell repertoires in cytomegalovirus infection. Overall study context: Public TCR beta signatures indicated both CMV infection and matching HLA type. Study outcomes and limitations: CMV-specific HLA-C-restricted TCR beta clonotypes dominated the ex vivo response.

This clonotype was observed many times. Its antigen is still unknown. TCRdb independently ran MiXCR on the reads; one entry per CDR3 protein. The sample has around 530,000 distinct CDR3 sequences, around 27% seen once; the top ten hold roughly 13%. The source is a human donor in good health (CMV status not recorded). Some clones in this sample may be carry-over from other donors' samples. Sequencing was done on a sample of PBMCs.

The CDR3 sequence is CASSLRAGFYSNQPQHF. The CDR3 coding sequence is TGTGCCAGCAGCTTACGGGCAGGGTTCTATAGCAATCAGCCCCAGCATTTT. The rearrangement uses TRBV7-8 and TRBJ1-5, with a possible D match to TRBD1 (5 bases). The CDR3 runs 17 residues. V gave up 2 bases and J gave up 0 bases, with 14 bases separating them. Per the germline V gene, CDR1 is SGHVS and CDR2 is FQNEAQ.